These 28 T cell receptor beta chains came from one sample sequenced in a study of T cells after yellow fever vaccination. TCRdb fed the 5' RACE reads into MiXCR, producing one record per CDR3 protein. The top ten clones hold around 18% of a sample with around 360,000 distinct CDR3 sequences, about 9.9% of them seen once. Sequences were derived from PBMCs, sampled on the day of the first yellow fever vaccination. The receptors stem from a man aged 18 to 29 who received the YFV17D yellow fever vaccine.

This clonotype was observed a handful of times. This chain uses TRBV29-1 with TRBJ2-1; a possible D gene is TRBD2 (5 bases). CDR3 size: 13 residues. The germline gives CDR1 SQVTM, CDR2 ANQGSEA. Trimming removed 7 bases at V and 7 bases at J, with 17 bases between. The CDR3 is CSAETTSYNEQFF. In DNA, the CDR3 is TGCAGCGCCGAGACTACTTCTTATAATGAGCAGTTCTTC.

This clonotype was observed a few times. CDR3 region: CASSAPGLNTGELFF. CDR3 nucleotide sequence: TGCGCCAGCAGCGCACCGGGACTTAACACCGGGGAGCTGTTTTTT. The chain carries TRBV5-1 and TRBJ2-2; D might be TRBD2 (6 bases). The CDR3 is 15 amino acids. Germline V gene data show CDR1 as SGHRS and CDR2 as YFSETQ. Trimming shortened V by 4 bases and J by 2 bases, and 12 bases separated the two germline ends.

The chain employs TRBV5-1 and TRBJ1-3, with a tentative D call TRBD1 (6 bases). This CDR3 spans 16 amino acids. V was cut by 4 bases and J by 0 bases, with 14 bases left in between. The V gene's germline CDR1 is SGHRS and CDR2 YFSETQ. This CDR3 is CASSIQDSSSGNTIYF. The CDR3 region has the DNA TGCGCCAGCAGCATTCAGGACAGCAGCTCTGGAAACACCATATATTTT.

This clonotype was recorded a few times. The rearrangement uses TRBV12-3 or TRBV12-4 and TRBJ2-2, with TRBD2 matching 9 bases. The CDR3 totals 16 residues. V was clipped by 3 bases and J by 5 bases; unmatched bases: 7. CDR3 nucleotide sequence: TGTGCCAGCAGTTTCGCGGGGGGGCAAGGAACCGGGGAGCTGTTTTTT. Residues: CASSFAGGQGTGELFF.

The chain combines TRBV14 with TRBJ2-2, with D perhaps TRBD1 or TRBD2 (6 bases each). The ends were cut back, 4 bases at V and 6 bases at J, with 18 bases in the middle. The CDR3 runs 16 residues. The V gene's germline CDR1 is SGHDN and CDR2 FVKESK. DNA for the CDR3: TGTGCCAGCAGCCCCCGAGGGGGGCGCACCGCCGGGGAGCTGTTTTTT. This codes for CASSPRGGRTAGELFF.

This rearrangement joins TRBV18 to TRBJ2-5; TRBD1 might be the D (6 bases). V was trimmed by 8 bases and J by 4 bases, leaving 14 bases between them. The CDR3 runs to 13 residues. Germline V gene sequence: CDR1 KGHSH, CDR2 LQKENI. The chain's CDR3 is CASQQGFRETQYF. In DNA form, the CDR3 reads TGTGCCAGCCAACAGGGTTTCCGAGAGACCCAGTACTTC.

This clonotype was seen at least ten times. The chain employs TRBV6-2 or TRBV6-3 and TRBJ2-1; 8 bases are a match to TRBD2. Germline CDR1 reads MNHEY; CDR2 reads SVGEGT. V gave up 5 bases and J gave up 2 bases; unmatched junction bases: 5. The CDR3 totals 15 residues. This CDR3 is CASSHRGGTYNEQFF. The CDR3 DNA is TGTGCCAGCAGTCACCGGGGGGGAACCTACAATGAGCAGTTCTTC.

On this clonotype: At one end, the junction sequence differs from germline, possibly due to a read error. The chain uses TRBV5-1 and TRBJ2-4; D ambiguous. The length of the CDR3 is 15 residues. The germline gives CDR1 SGHRS, CDR2 YFSETQ. The CDR3 region is CACSLDPGAKNIQYF. CDR3 nucleotides: TGCGCCTGCAGCTTGGATCCGGGAGCCAAAAACATTCAGTACTTC. The full variable domain, rest sourced from reference TRBV5-1 and TRBJ2-4, is KAGVTQTPRYLIKTRGQQVTLSCSPISGHRSVSWYQQTPGQGLQFLFEYFSETQRNKGNFPGRFSGRQFSNSRSEMNVSTLELGDSALYLCACSLDPGAKNIQYFGAGTRLSVL.

V gene TRBV20-1 combines with J gene TRBJ2-3; D tentatively reads TRBD1 or TRBD2 (5 bases each). From germline, CDR1 is DFQATT and CDR2 SNEGSKA (reference sequence). Deletions cut 6 bases from V and 1 base from J, with 14 bases between. The length of the CDR3 is 14 residues. The CDR3 is CSAQGPLGTDTQYF. The CDR3 DNA follows: TGCAGTGCCCAGGGACCGCTGGGCACAGATACGCAGTATTTT.

The V call is TRBV7-2, the J call TRBJ1-2; a possible D gene is TRBD1 (5 bases). The germline CDR1 and CDR2 sequences are SGHTA and FQGNSA. V was trimmed by 5 bases and J by 7 bases, leaving 14 bases between them. This CDR3 has 13 residues. This CDR3 is CASSADRRTGYTF. The CDR3 nucleotides are TGTGCCAGCAGCGCAGACAGACGTACTGGCTACACCTTC.

The V gene is TRBV7-8, the J gene TRBJ1-6, with a possible D match to TRBD1 (6 bases). V was shortened by 6 bases and J by 7 bases, with 16 bases between the two germline ends. Germline V CDR1 and CDR2: SGHVS, FQNEAQ. CDR3 length equals 15 residues. The CDR3 is CASRSTGIGNSPLHF. DNA for the CDR3: TGTGCCAGCAGGTCAACAGGGATTGGGAATTCACCCCTCCACTTT. Variable domain in full (rest from reference TRBV7-8 and TRBJ1-6): GAGVSQSPRYKVAKRGQDVALRCDPISGHVSLFWYQQALGQGPEFLTYFQNEAQLDKSGLPSDRFFAERPEGSVSTLKIQRTQQEDSAVYLCASRSTGIGNSPLHFGNGTRLTVT.

This clonotype was seen repeatedly, ten times or more. The DNA of the CDR3 is TGTGCCAGCAGCACTAGCGGGGAGAATGAGCAGTTCTTC. Protein product: CASSTSGENEQFF. The chain uses TRBV11-2 and TRBJ2-1, with 10 bases matching TRBD2. From germline, CDR1 is SGHAT and CDR2 FQNNGV. Trimming at V came to 5 bases and at J to 7 bases, leaving 2 bases not matched to a gene. The CDR3 has 13 residues.

V and J are TRBV12-5 and TRBJ2-2; TRBD1 might be the D (5 bases). The CDR3 is 15 residues long. Trimming stripped 3 bases from V and 6 bases from J, with 14 bases between. The germline gives CDR1 LGHNT, CDR2 FRNRAP. The CDR3 DNA follows: TGTGCTAGTGGTTTATCGGCAGGGCGAGCCGGGGAGCTGTTTTTT. It encodes CASGLSAGRAGELFF. The variable domain in full, completed from reference TRBV12-5 and TRBJ2-2, reads DARVTQTPRHKVTEMGQEVTMRCQPILGHNTVFWYRQTMMQGLELLAYFRNRAPLDDSGMPKDRFSAEMPDATLATLKIQPSEPRDSAVYFCASGLSAGRAGELFFGEGSRLTVL.

The chain links TRBV5-5 to TRBJ1-2, with TRBD1 matching over 8 bases. The CDR3 contains 15 residues. Unmatched junction bases numbered 11, after V lost 4 bases and J lost 6 bases. Germline CDR1 SGHKS, CDR2 YYEKEE (reference sequence). The CDR3 DNA follows: TGTGCCAGCAGCCTAACCCTGGACAGGGAGGATGGCTACACCTTC. Amino acid sequence: CASSLTLDREDGYTF.

A few counts support this clonotype. The gene calls are TRBV6-2 or TRBV6-3 and TRBJ1-1, with TRBD1 matching 7 bases. The germline V gene encodes CDR1 MNHEY and CDR2 SVGEGT. This CDR3 contains 15 residues. The J segment lost 1 base and the V segment lost 4 bases, leaving 6 bases of the junction unmatched. In DNA form, the CDR3 reads TGTGCCAGCAGTTCGGACAGGTTGGAGAACACTGAAGCTTTCTTT. Amino acid sequence: CASSSDRLENTEAFF.

The chain uses TRBV18 and TRBJ1-1; 7 bases fit TRBD1. CDR3 length: 15 residues. V lost 3 bases, J lost 4 bases, and 8 bases stayed unmatched. The germline V gene has CDR1 KGHSH and CDR2 LQKENI. DNA for the CDR3: TGTGCCAGCTCACCGACGACAGGGAGGGCCACTGAAGCTTTCTTT. It encodes CASSPTTGRATEAFF.

This clonotype was observed a handful of times. The chain is built from TRBV3-1 and TRBJ2-2, with D possibly TRBD1 on 6 matching bases. Trimming removed 4 bases from V and 9 bases from J, with 15 bases in between. This CDR3 has 14 residues. Germline V gene sequence: CDR1 LGHDT, CDR2 YNNKEL (reference sequence). The chain's CDR3 is CASSLRTEARELFF. The CDR3 region has the DNA TGTGCCAGCAGCCTACGGACAGAGGCCAGGGAGCTGTTTTTT.

The table lists this clonotype with many counts. Here the CDR3 reads CASSLVAKSNYGYTF. CDR3 in DNA: TGTGCCAGCAGCTTAGTGGCGAAGTCTAACTATGGCTACACCTTC. The genes are TRBV11-2 and TRBJ1-2; D gene ambiguous. The CDR3 spans 15 residues. Germline V gene data show CDR1 as SGHAT and CDR2 as FQNNGV. V dropped 1 base and J dropped 0 bases, with 9 bases sitting between them.

The J gene is TRBJ1-5, the V gene TRBV4-1, with D maybe TRBD1 (5 bases). The V gene's germline CDR1 is MGHRA and CDR2 YSYEKL. Trimming removed 1 base at V and 6 bases at J, with 22 bases between. The CDR3 sequence is 18 residues long. The CDR3 loop reads CASSQVAPRVGPSQPQHF. In DNA, the CDR3 is TGCGCCAGCAGCCAAGTCGCCCCCAGGGTCGGGCCAAGTCAGCCCCAGCATTTT.

This rearrangement joins TRBV7-9 to TRBJ1-2; possible D gene TRBD1, 6 bases. This CDR3 spans 16 amino acids. The germline CDR1 and CDR2 sequences are SEHNR and FQNEAQ (reference sequence). The V end was cut by 0 bases, the J end by 0 bases, with 11 bases between. The CDR3 spells CASSLARTETNYGYTF. The DNA of the CDR3 is TGTGCCAGCAGCTTAGCACGGACAGAAACTAACTATGGCTACACCTTC. The full variable domain, completed using reference TRBV7-9 and TRBJ1-2, is DTGVSQNPRHKITKRGQNVTFRCDPISEHNRLYWYRQTLGQGPEFLTYFQNEAQLEKSRLLSDRFSAERPKGSFSTLEIQRTEQGDSAMYLCASSLARTETNYGYTFGSGTRLTVV.

This clonotype was recorded at least ten times. This chain joins TRBV7-9 and TRBJ2-2; 8 bases map to TRBD1. This CDR3 comprises 14 residues. Germline values: CDR1 SEHNR, CDR2 FQNEAQ (reference sequence). Germline trimming cut 5 bases from V and 4 bases from J; bases unmatched to any gene: 3. This CDR3 reads CASSEQGGTGELFF. The DNA for the CDR3 is TGTGCCAGCAGCGAACAGGGGGGCACCGGGGAGCTGTTTTTT.

The V call is TRBV20-1, the J call TRBJ2-1; a possible D gene is TRBD2 (7 bases). The length of the CDR3 is 14 residues. The V end was cut by 6 bases, the J end by 6 bases, with 18 bases between. Germline V gene lookup returns CDR1 DFQATT and CDR2 SNEGSKA (reference sequence). The CDR3 here is CSAQGGGPFNEQFF. CDR3 coding DNA: TGCAGTGCACAAGGCGGGGGCCCTTTCAATGAGCAGTTCTTC.

This clonotype was counted only a few times. The chain couples TRBV5-1 to TRBJ2-2; D unclear. The V gene's germline CDR1 is SGHRS and CDR2 YFSETQ. V lost 4 bases, J lost 0 bases, and 7 bases lay in between. This CDR3 contains 14 residues. The CDR3 DNA reads as TGCGCCAGCAGCCTTACTACGAACACCGGGGAGCTGTTTTTT. Its translation is CASSLTTNTGELFF.

This clonotype was detected only a few times. The chain joins TRBV3-1 to TRBJ2-1, with 10 bases that match TRBD2. After removal of 4 bases from V and 5 bases from J, the junction contained 5 bases not matched to a gene. Looked up from germline, CDR1 is LGHDT and CDR2 is YNNKEL (reference sequence). CDR3 length: 15 residues. CDR3 sequence (DNA): TGTGCCAGCAGCCTTACTAGCGGGGCGAACAATGAGCAGTTCTTC. Amino acid sequence: CASSLTSGANNEQFF.

The chain has TRBV24-1 and TRBJ1-1, with no clear D. The CDR3 sequence is 11 residues long. Trimming pared 9 bases from V and 2 bases from J, leaving 6 bases between. Germline CDR1 is KGHDR and CDR2 is SFDVKD. CDR3 in amino acids: CATRSNTEAFF. CDR3 bases: TGTGCCACCCGGAGCAACACTGAAGCTTTCTTT.

The gene calls are TRBV24-1 and TRBJ2-3, with 9 bases matching TRBD1. Germline V lookup: CDR1 KGHDR, CDR2 SFDVKD. The ends lost 3 bases at V and 4 bases at J; junction bases unmatched: 7. This CDR3 comprises 16 residues. For the CDR3, the DNA is TGTGCCACCAGTGATCGCACAGGGGGCGCCCCAGATACGCAGTATTTT. As protein: CATSDRTGGAPDTQYF.

This clonotype was found many times. The DNA for the CDR3 is TGCAGTGCCAGCCTGGGAGCGGGGGCCCAAGAGACCCAGTACTTC. Amino acid sequence: CSASLGAGAQETQYF. V gene TRBV20-1 combines with J gene TRBJ2-5, with TRBD2 matching 8 bases. Unmatched junction bases numbered 10, after V lost 6 bases and J lost 1 base. There are 15 residues in the CDR3. Germline CDR1 is DFQATT and CDR2 is SNEGSKA (reference sequence).

The rearrangement joins TRBV5-4 to TRBJ2-5; weak D call: TRBD1 (6 bases). CDR1 is SGHNT, CDR2 YYREEE, per germline (reference sequence). The V gene lost 2 bases and the J gene lost 4 bases, with 12 bases spanning the gap. The CDR3 covers 14 residues. The CDR3 DNA sequence: TGTGCCAGCAGCTTCCTGACAGGCGCAGAGACCCAGTACTTC. Amino acid sequence: CASSFLTGAETQYF.